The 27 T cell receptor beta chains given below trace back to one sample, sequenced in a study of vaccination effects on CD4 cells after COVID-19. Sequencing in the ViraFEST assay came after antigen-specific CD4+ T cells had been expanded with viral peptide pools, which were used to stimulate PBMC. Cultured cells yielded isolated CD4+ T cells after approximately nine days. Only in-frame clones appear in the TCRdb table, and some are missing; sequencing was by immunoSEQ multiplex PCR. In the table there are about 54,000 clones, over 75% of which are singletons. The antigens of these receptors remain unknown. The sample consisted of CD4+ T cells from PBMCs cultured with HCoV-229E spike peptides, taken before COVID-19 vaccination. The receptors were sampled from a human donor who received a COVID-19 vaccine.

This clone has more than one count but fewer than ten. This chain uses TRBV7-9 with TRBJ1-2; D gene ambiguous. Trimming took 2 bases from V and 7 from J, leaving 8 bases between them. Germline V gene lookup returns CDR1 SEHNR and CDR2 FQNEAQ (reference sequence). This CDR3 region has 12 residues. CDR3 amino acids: CASSLNTAGYTF. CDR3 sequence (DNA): TGTGCCAGCAGCTTAAATACTGCTGGCTACACCTTC.

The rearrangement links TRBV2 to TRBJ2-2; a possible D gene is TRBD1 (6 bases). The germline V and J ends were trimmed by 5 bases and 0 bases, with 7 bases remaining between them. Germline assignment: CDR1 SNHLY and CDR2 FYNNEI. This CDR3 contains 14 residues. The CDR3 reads CASSRTANTGELFF. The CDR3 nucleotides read TGTGCCAGCAGTCGGACAGCGAACACCGGGGAGCTGTTTTTT.

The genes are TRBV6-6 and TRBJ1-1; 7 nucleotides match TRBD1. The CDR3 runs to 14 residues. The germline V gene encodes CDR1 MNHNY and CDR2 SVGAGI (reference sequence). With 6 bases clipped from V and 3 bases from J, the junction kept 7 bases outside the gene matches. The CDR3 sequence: CASSPLTGDTEAFF. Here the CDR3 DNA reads TGTGCCAGCAGCCCACTTACAGGGGACACTGAAGCTTTCTTT.

CDR3 sequence reads: CASSLTPGTPNNYGYTF. The DNA for the CDR3 is TGTGCCAGCAGCCTGACCCCCGGGACACCAAATAACTATGGCTACACCTTC. V usage is TRBV7-2 and J usage is TRBJ1-2; possible D gene TRBD1, 6 bases. Trimming took 5 bases from V and 1 from J, leaving 20 bases between them. Germline loops: CDR1 SGHTA, CDR2 FQGNSA. The CDR3 consists of 17 residues.

The CDR3 DNA is TGTGCCACCATGGACCCCTACGAGCAGTACGTC. As protein: CATMDPYEQYV. This sequence joins TRBV6-5 and TRBJ2-7; D ambiguous. Germline assignment: CDR1 MNHEY and CDR2 SVGAGI. This CDR3 region has 11 residues. Trimming cost V 10 bases and J 2 bases, with 9 bases left between them.

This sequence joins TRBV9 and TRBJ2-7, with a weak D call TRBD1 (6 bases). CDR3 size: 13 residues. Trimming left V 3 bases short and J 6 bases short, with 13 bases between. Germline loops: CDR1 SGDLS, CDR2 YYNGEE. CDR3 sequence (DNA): TGTGCCAGCAGCGAAAAGGGGGAGATCGAGCAGTACGTC. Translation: CASSEKGEIEQYV.

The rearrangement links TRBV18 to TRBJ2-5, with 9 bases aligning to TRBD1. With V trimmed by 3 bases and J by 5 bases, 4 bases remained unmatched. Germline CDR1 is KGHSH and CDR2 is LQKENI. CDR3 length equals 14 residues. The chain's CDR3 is CASSPTGGTETQYF. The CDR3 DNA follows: TGTGCCAGCTCACCGACAGGGGGTACGGAGACCCAGTACTTC.

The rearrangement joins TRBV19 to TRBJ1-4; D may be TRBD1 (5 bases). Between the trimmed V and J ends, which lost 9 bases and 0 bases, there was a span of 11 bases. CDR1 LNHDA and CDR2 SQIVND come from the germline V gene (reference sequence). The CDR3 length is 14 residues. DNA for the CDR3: TGTGCCAGCGCGACAGCAGCAACTAATGAAAAACTGTTTTTT. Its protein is CASATAATNEKLFF.

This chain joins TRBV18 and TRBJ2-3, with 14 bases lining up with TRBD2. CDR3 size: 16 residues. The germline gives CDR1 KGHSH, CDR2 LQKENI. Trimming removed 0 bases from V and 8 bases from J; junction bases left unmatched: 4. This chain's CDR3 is CASSPPTSGGVGTQYF. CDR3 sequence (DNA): TGTGCCAGCTCACCACCGACTAGCGGGGGGGTTGGTACGCAGTATTTT.

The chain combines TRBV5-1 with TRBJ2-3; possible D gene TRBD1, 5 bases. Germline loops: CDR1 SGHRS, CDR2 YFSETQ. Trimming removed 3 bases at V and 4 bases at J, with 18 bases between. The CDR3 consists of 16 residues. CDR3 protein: CASSSQAGSVPDTQYF. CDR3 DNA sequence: TGCGCCAGCAGCTCCCAAGCAGGGTCTGTCCCAGATACGCAGTATTTT. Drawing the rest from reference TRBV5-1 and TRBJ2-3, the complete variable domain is KAGVTQTPRYLIKTRGQQVTLSCSPISGHRSVSWYQQTPGQGLQFLFEYFSETQRNKGNFPGRFSGRQFSNSRSEMNVSTLELGDSALYLCASSSQAGSVPDTQYFGPGTRLTVL.

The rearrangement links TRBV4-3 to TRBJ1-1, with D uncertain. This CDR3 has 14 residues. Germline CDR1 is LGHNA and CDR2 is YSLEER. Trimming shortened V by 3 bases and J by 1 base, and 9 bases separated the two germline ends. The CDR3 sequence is CASSQQTQNTEAFF. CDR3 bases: TGCGCCAGCAGCCAGCAAACTCAGAACACTGAAGCTTTCTTT.

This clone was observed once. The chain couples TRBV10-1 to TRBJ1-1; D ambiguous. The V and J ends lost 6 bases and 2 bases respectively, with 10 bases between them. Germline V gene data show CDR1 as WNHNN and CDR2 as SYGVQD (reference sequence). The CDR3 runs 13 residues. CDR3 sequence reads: CASREDSNTEAFF. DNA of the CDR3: TGCGCCAGCAGAGAGGATTCAAACACTGAAGCTTTCTTT.

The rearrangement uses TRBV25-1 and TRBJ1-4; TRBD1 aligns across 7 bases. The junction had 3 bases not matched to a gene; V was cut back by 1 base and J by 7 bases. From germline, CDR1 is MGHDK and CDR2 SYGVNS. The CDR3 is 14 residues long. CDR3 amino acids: CASSEFQGVEKLFF. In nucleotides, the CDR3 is TGTGCCAGCAGTGAATTTCAGGGGGTTGAAAAACTGTTTTTT.

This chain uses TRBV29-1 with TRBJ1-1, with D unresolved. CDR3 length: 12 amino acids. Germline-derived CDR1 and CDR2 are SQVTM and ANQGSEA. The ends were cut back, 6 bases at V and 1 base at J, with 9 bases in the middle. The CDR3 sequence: CSVLRGNTEAFF. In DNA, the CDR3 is TGCAGCGTCCTTCGGGGGAACACTGAAGCTTTCTTT. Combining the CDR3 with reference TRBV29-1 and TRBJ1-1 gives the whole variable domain SAVISQKPSRDICQRGTSLTIQCQVDSQVTMMFWYRQQPGQSLTLIATANQGSEATYESGFVIDKFPISRPNLTFSTLTVSNMSPEDSSIYLCSVLRGNTEAFFGQGTRLTVV.

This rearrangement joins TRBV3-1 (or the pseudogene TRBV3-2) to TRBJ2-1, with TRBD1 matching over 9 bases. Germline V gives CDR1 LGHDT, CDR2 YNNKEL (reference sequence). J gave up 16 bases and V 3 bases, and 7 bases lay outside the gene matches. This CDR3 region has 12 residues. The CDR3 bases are TGTGCCAGCAGCCACCGCCGGGACAGGGCATTCTTC. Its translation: CASSHRRDRAFF.

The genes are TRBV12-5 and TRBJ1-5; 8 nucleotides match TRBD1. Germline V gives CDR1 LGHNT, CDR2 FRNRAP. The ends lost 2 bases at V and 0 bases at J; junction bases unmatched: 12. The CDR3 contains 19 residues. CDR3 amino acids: CASGLWVQGAGGSNQPQHF. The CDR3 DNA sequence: TGTGCTAGTGGTTTGTGGGTGCAGGGGGCAGGAGGTAGCAATCAGCCCCAGCATTTT.

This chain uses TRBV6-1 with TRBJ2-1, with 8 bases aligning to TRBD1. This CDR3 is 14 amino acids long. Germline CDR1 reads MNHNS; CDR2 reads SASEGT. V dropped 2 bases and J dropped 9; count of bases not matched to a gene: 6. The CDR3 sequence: CASSEKQGVREQFF. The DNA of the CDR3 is TGTGCCAGCAGTGAAAAACAGGGGGTTCGTGAGCAGTTCTTC.

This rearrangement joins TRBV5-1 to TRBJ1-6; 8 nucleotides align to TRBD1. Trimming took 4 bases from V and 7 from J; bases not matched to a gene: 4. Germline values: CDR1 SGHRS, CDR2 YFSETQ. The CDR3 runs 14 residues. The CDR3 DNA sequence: TGCGCCAGCAGCACCACAGGGGGAAATTCACCCCTCCACTTT. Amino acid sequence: CASSTTGGNSPLHF.

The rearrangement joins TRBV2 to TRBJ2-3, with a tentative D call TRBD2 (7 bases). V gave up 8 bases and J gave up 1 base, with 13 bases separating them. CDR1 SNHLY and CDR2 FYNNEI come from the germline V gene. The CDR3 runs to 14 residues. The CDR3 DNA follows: TGTGCCAGCGGAGGGGGGGTCCGCACAGATACGCAGTATTTT. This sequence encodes CASGGGVRTDTQYF.

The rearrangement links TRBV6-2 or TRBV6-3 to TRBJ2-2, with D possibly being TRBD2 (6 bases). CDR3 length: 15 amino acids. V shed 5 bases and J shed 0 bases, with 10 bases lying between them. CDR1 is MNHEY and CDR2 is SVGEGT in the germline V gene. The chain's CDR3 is CASSTGVANTGELFF. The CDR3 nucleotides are TGTGCCAGCAGTACGGGGGTAGCGAACACCGGGGAGCTGTTTTTT.

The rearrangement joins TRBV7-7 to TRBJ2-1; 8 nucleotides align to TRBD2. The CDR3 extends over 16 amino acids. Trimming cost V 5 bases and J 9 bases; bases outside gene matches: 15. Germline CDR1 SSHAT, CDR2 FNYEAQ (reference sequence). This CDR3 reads CASSPKTSALGGEQFF. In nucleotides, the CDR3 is TGTGCCAGCAGCCCGAAGACTAGCGCCCTGGGTGGTGAGCAGTTCTTC.

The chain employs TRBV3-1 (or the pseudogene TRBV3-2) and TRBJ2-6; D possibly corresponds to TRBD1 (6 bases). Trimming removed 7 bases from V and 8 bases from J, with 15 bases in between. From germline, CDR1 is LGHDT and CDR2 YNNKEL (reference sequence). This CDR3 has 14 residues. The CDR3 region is CASNRDTSPNVLTF. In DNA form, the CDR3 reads TGTGCCAGCAACAGGGACACCTCTCCCAACGTCCTGACTTTC.

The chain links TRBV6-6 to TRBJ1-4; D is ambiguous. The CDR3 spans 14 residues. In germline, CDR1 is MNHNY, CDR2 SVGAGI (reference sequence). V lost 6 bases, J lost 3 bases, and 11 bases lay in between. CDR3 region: CASSLIGANEKLFF. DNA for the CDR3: TGTGCCAGCAGCCTTATTGGGGCTAATGAAAAACTGTTTTTT.

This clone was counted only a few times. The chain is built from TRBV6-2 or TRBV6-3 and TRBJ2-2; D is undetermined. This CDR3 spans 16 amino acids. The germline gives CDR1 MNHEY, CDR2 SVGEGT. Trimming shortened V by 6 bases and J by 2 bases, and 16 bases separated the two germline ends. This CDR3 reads CASRPPGEPNTGELFF. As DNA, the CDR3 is TGTGCCAGCAGACCTCCCGGAGAACCCAACACCGGGGAGCTGTTTTTT.

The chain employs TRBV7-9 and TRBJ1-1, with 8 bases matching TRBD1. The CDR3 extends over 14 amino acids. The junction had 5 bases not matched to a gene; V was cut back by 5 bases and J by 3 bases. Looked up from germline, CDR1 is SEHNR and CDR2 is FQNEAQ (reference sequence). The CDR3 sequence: CASSQGQGHTEAFF. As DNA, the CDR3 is TGTGCCAGCAGCCAAGGACAGGGACACACTGAAGCTTTCTTT.

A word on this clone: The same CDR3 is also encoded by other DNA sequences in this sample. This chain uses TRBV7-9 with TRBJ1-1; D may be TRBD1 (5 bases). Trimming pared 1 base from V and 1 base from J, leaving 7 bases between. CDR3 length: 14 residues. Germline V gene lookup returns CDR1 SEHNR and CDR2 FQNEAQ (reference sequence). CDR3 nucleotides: TGTGCCAGCAGCTTAGGGGGCACGAACACTGAAGCTTTCTTT. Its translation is CASSLGGTNTEAFF.

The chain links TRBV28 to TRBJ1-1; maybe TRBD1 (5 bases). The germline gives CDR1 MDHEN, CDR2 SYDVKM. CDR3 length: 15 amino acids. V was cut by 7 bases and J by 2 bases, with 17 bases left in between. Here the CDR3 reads CASISHVRGNTEAFF. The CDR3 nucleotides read TGTGCCAGCATCAGTCACGTGAGGGGTAACACTGAAGCTTTCTTT. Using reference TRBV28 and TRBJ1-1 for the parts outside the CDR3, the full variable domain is DVKVTQSSRYLVKRTGEKVFLECVQDMDHENMFWYRQDPGLGLRLIYFSYDVKMKEKGDIPEGYSVSREKKERFSLILESASTNQTSMYLCASISHVRGNTEAFFGQGTRLTVV.